The present TCR beta chain was sequenced within a study of blood T cell repertoires in COVID-19 (TCRdb year 2020). With respect to the entire study: Samples from collaborators originated in the United States, Italy and Spain and spanned both the acute and convalescent phases of COVID-19. The prospective study material was composed of cDNA or gDNA derived from T cells, B-cell-depleted T cells, or PBMCs. The dataset comprised deeply sampled blood TCRbeta repertoires from subjects exposed to, actively infected with, or recovered from COVID-19. The repertoires were released in a freely available public database meant as a resource for research on the immune response to SARS-CoV-2. Samples came from the ongoing ImmuneRACE study (first 160 participants) plus 1,254 subjects from 6 global collaborators. A de-identified subject ID, COVID-19 status, age in years and sex were almost always included in the sample metadata. Where HLA class I and class II types were available, the types were taken from metadata supplied by the sample provider, not from assay-based typing.

Study-wide conclusions, independent of this receptor: How much clinical and demographic metadata was included differed by source and by participant, and the metadata was provided uncurated.

Each collaborating institution followed its own protocols to collect whole blood in K2EDTA tubes. For TCRbeta analysis, collaborators shipped samples in one of three forms: frozen whole blood, isolated PBMCs, or DNA extracted from either of those sample types. CDR1 and CDR2 (SGHTA, FQGNSA) derive from the germline V gene. From the cysteine up to the phenylalanine, the CDR3 has a length of 18 residues. Only CDR3 DNA is held: 54 bases, read in frame from base 1. V is cut by 1 base and J by 0 bases, and the space between the germline ends is 13 bases. The immunoSEQ Assay, a bias-controlled multiplex PCR, was used to amplify TCRbeta CDR3 regions from genomic DNA. The authors processed their data as follows. The number of nucleated cells in each sample was estimated by amplification of reference gene primers within the assay. To quantify the absolute abundance of each unique TCRbeta CDR3 rearrangement, sequence reads were collapsed and filtered. Productive Simpson clonality was computed per sample as the square root of Simpson's diversity index over productive rearrangements. In TCRdb, the immuneACCESS table is reduced to in-frame sequences with V and J assigned. These tables do not hold every clone; where another copy was compared, an unresolved V gene accounts for under half, and the others remain unexplained. The V and J calls and clone size are taken from that table; D and trimming were inferred from the DNA. The sample includes 40,000 to 65,000 clones, with about nine tenths observed a single time. The ten largest account for 2.5% to 3% of the sample.

This clone was counted a single time. Its antigen remains unidentified. The input lacks base qualities; no much larger clone sits a single base away. The TCR originated in a man older than 75 with acute or convalescent COVID-19. Recombination connected TRBV7-2 to TRBJ1-6; the D gene cannot be named for sure. Sequenced input: peripheral blood. The DNA reads as follows: TGTGCCAGCAGCTTAGTACCCCTCGGGAGCTCCTATAATTCACCCCTCCACTTT. Its protein product is CASSLVPLGSSYNSPLHF.